The 27 T cell receptor beta chains given below trace back to one sample, sequenced in a study of T cell repertoires in cytomegalovirus infection. TCRdb redid the calling of the reads with MiXCR, one entry per CDR3 protein. The sample has 60,000 to 80,000 distinct CDR3 sequences, 20% to 25% seen once. No antigen has been identified for these receptors. Sequenced material: CD8+ T cells from cultured PBMCs, taken from culture after CMV antigen stimulation. These receptors were collected from a human donor in good health (CMV status not recorded). Some clones in this sample may be carry-over from other donors' samples.

The table lists this clonotype with a few counts. This rearrangement joins TRBV11-2 to TRBJ2-1; no definite D call. The germline gives CDR1 SGHAT, CDR2 FQNNGV. The CDR3 has 13 amino acids. V shed 2 bases and J shed 7 bases, with 9 bases lying between them. The CDR3 bases are TGTGCCAGCAGCTTAACTTGGGCGAATGAGCAGTTCTTC. The encoded protein is CASSLTWANEQFF.

This clonotype was seen a handful of times. The chain carries TRBV7-2 and TRBJ1-4; 7 bases match TRBD1. V lost 6 bases, J lost 6 bases, and 10 bases stayed unmatched. The CDR3 totals 15 residues. Germline V gives CDR1 SGHTA, CDR2 FQGNSA. The CDR3 bases are TGTGCCAGCAGATTTAACAGGGGAGCGGATGAAAAACTGTTTTTT. It translates to CASRFNRGADEKLFF.

The CDR3 bases are TGTGCCAGCAGTGATTACAGTGAGCTGTTTTTT. Translation gives CASSDYSELFF. This sequence joins TRBV25-1 and TRBJ2-2; D not certain. V gave up 3 bases and J gave up 11 bases, with 7 bases separating them. There are 11 residues in the CDR3. Germline V gives CDR1 MGHDK, CDR2 SYGVNS.

Only a few counts were recorded for this clonotype. The genes are TRBV7-3 and TRBJ2-3; D assignment may be TRBD1 or TRBD2 (5 bases each). Trimming removed 6 bases at V and 4 bases at J, with 11 bases between. This CDR3 is 13 amino acids long. From germline, CDR1 is SGHTA and CDR2 FQGTGA. CDR3 sequence reads: CASRGEGSDTQYF. Written as DNA, the CDR3 is TGTGCCAGCAGGGGAGAGGGGTCAGATACGCAGTATTTT.

This clonotype was counted once. The rearrangement uses TRBV6-2 or TRBV6-3 and TRBJ2-1; D is unclear. The CDR3 has 13 residues. Per germline, CDR1 MNHEY and CDR2 SVGEGT. Trimming shortened V by 8 bases and J by 0 bases, and 8 bases separated the two germline ends. CDR3 DNA: TGTGCCAGCGGGATAAGCTCCTACAATGAGCAGTTCTTC. Residues: CASGISSYNEQFF.

This clonotype was detected a few times. This rearrangement joins TRBV20-1 to TRBJ2-1; D is uncertain. V was clipped by 6 bases and J by 0 bases, with 12 bases between them. Germline-derived CDR1 and CDR2 are DFQATT and SNEGSKA (reference sequence). The CDR3 has 14 residues. The CDR3, as DNA: TGCAGTGCAAAGATCCCCCTCTCCTACAATGAGCAGTTCTTC. Its translation: CSAKIPLSYNEQFF.

The chain recombines TRBV15 with TRBJ1-4; tentatively, D is TRBD1 (5 bases). The CDR3 covers 16 residues. V was cut by 4 bases and J by 9 bases, with 21 bases left in between. The germline CDR1 and CDR2 sequences are LNHNV and YYDKDF (reference sequence). CDR3 in amino acids: CATSIEIRGREKKLFF. Here the CDR3 DNA reads TGTGCCACCAGCATAGAGATACGGGGCAGGGAGAAAAAACTGTTTTTT.

The chain combines TRBV12-3 or TRBV12-4 with TRBJ1-1, with unresolved D. The CDR3 spans 12 residues. V was trimmed by 3 bases and J by 7 bases, leaving 9 bases between them. In DNA, the CDR3 is TGTGCCAGCAGTTTCCACGGGAGTGAAGCTTTCTTT. Translating it yields CASSFHGSEAFF.

The chain carries TRBV4-3 and TRBJ2-5, with D perhaps TRBD1 or TRBD2 (6 bases each). The germline V and J ends were trimmed by 2 bases and 5 bases, with 18 bases remaining between them. The CDR3 totals 16 residues. Germline assignment: CDR1 LGHNA and CDR2 YSLEER. CDR3 coding DNA: TGCGCCAGCAGCCAAATTAAACTGGGGGGCGACGAGACCCAGTACTTC. Translation: CASSQIKLGGDETQYF.

This clonotype turned up a few times. This chain connects TRBV20-1 to TRBJ2-7; TRBD1 agrees at 8 bases. The CDR3 is 14 amino acids. Germline lookup yields CDR1 DFQATT and CDR2 SNEGSKA (reference sequence). V was clipped by 3 bases and J by 2 bases; unmatched bases: 6. In nucleotides, the CDR3 is TGCAGTGCTAGTGAATGGGACAGGCCCTACGAGCAGTACTTC. Translation: CSASEWDRPYEQYF.

The V gene is TRBV7-2, the J gene TRBJ1-5; D is unresolved. Germline V CDR1 and CDR2: SGHTA, FQGNSA. CDR3 length: 15 residues. Trimming took 2 bases from V and 2 from J, leaving 10 bases between them. CDR3 bases: TGTGCCAGCAGCTTAAGTGGTGCGGGCAATCAGCCCCAGCATTTT. It specifies CASSLSGAGNQPQHF.

The rearrangement joins TRBV28 to TRBJ1-5; D might be TRBD1 (5 bases). Germline loops: CDR1 MDHEN, CDR2 SYDVKM. The CDR3 is 15 amino acids. Trimming cost V 6 bases and J 0 bases, with 12 bases left between them. The CDR3 bases are TGTGCCAGCAGCCGGGACCTCTCTAGCAATCAGCCCCAGCATTTT. It yields the protein CASSRDLSSNQPQHF.

This rearrangement joins TRBV10-2 to TRBJ1-4; D not certain. The CDR3 has 11 residues. Germline CDR1 and CDR2: WSHSY and SAAADI. Between the trimmed V and J ends, which lost 7 bases and 8 bases, there was a span of 8 bases. The CDR3 nucleotides are TGCGCCAGCAAGGACCCCGAAAAACTGTTTTTT. Protein sequence: CASKDPEKLFF.

In its sample, this clonotype was seen a few times. The CDR3 nucleotides read TGTGCCAGCAGCGTAGAGGGAGGGGCGGGGGGTAAAACAGATACGCAGTATTTT. Translation: CASSVEGGAGGKTDTQYF. The chain carries TRBV9 and TRBJ2-3; 8 positions match TRBD2. The CDR3 consists of 18 residues. V was pared by 0 bases and J by 3 bases, with 12 bases of the junction left unmatched. Germline-derived CDR1 and CDR2 are SGDLS and YYNGEE. The full variable domain, its missing parts supplied by reference TRBV9 and TRBJ2-3, is DSGVTQTPKHLITATGQRVTLRCSPRSGDLSVYWYQQSLDQGLQFLIQYYNGEERAKGNILERFSAQQFPDLHSELNLSSLELGDSALYFCASSVEGGAGGKTDTQYFGPGTRLTVL.

The sample holds many counts of this clonotype. The V call is TRBV7-8, the J call TRBJ1-1, with 9 bases aligning to TRBD1. This CDR3 contains 15 residues. In germline, CDR1 is SGHVS, CDR2 FQNEAQ. Unmatched junction bases numbered 3, after V lost 0 bases and J lost 4 bases. The CDR3: CASSLAGTGSTEAFF. The CDR3 bases are TGTGCCAGCAGCTTAGCCGGGACAGGGAGCACTGAAGCTTTCTTT.

This clonotype was observed a few times. The genes are TRBV12-3 or TRBV12-4 and TRBJ2-5, with TRBD2 matching over 12 bases. The CDR3 runs 15 residues. The V and J ends lost 5 bases and 4 bases, in that order; junction bases with no gene match: 5. CDR3 sequence (DNA): TGTGCCAGCAGTGGACTAGCGGGGAGCCTAGAGACCCAGTACTTC. Translated: CASSGLAGSLETQYF.

The genes are TRBV7-2 and TRBJ1-4; no firm D call. Trimming removed 1 base from V and 8 bases from J, with 20 bases in between. The CDR3 spans 17 residues. The germline V gene has CDR1 SGHTA and CDR2 FQGNSA. DNA of the CDR3: TGTGCCAGCAGCTTAGATATAAGGCCAAGCTTTAAGGAAAAACTGTTTTTT. Protein sequence: CASSLDIRPSFKEKLFF.

This rearrangement joins TRBV7-9 to TRBJ1-4, with D unclear. Between the trimmed V and J ends, which lost 7 bases and 7 bases, there was a span of 13 bases. The CDR3 extends over 13 amino acids. CDR1 is SEHNR and CDR2 is FQNEAQ in the germline V gene (reference sequence). CDR3 bases: TGTGCCAGCACCGAGGGCTTCGGTGAAAAACTGTTTTTT. It codes for CASTEGFGEKLFF.

J is TRBJ2-2 and V is TRBV28; D may match TRBD1 or TRBD2 (6 bases each). Germline V CDR1 and CDR2: MDHEN, SYDVKM. V shed 6 bases and J shed 4 bases, with 15 bases lying between them. CDR3 length: 15 amino acids. CDR3 coding DNA: TGTGCCAGCAGCCTCGTAGGGGGAGGCACCGGGGAGCTGTTTTTT. The encoded protein is CASSLVGGGTGELFF.

V is TRBV19 and J is TRBJ2-7, with 9 bases that match TRBD1. CDR1 is LNHDA, CDR2 SQIVND, per germline (reference sequence). This CDR3 has 15 amino acids. V was clipped by 6 bases and J by 3 bases; unmatched bases: 9. CDR3 loop: CASSPSGTGYYEQYF. The CDR3 DNA is TGTGCCAGTAGCCCGTCCGGGACAGGGTACTACGAGCAGTACTTC. The whole variable domain, remainder taken from reference TRBV19 and TRBJ2-7, is DGGITQSPKYLFRKEGQNVTLSCEQNLNHDAMYWYRQDPGQGLRLIYYSQIVNDFQKGDIAEGYSVSREKKESFPLTVTSAQKNPTAFYLCASSPSGTGYYEQYFGPGTRLTVT.

V gene TRBV13 combines with J gene TRBJ2-2; 7 bases fit TRBD2. After removal of 0 bases from V and 6 bases from J, the junction contained 13 bases not matched to a gene. Germline CDR1 and CDR2: PRHDT and FYEKMQ (reference sequence). The CDR3 is made up of 18 amino acids. The CDR3 DNA follows: TGTGCCAGCAGCTTAGGGACTAGCACCCTCCGCCTCCCCGGGGAGCTGTTTTTT. Residues: CASSLGTSTLRLPGELFF.

The chain uses TRBV23-1 and TRBJ2-7; D remains ambiguous. TRBV23-1 is an ORF, with its function uncertain. Between the trimmed V and J ends, which lost 8 bases and 6 bases, there was a span of 14 bases. The CDR3 spans 12 residues. Here the CDR3 reads CASPVRFPEQYF. The CDR3 DNA is TGCGCCAGCCCCGTGCGGTTCCCCGAGCAGTACTTC.

This clonotype was observed many times. The gene calls are TRBV13 and TRBJ1-6; the match to TRBD1 covers 7 bases. The CDR3 is made up of 14 amino acids. Germline loops: CDR1 PRHDT, CDR2 FYEKMQ (reference sequence). V gave up 0 bases and J gave up 10 bases; unmatched junction bases: 3. The CDR3 DNA follows: TGTGCCAGCAGCTTAGGAGGGGGCGGATCACCCCTCCACTTT. Protein sequence: CASSLGGGGSPLHF. Supplemented by reference TRBV13 and TRBJ1-6, the full variable domain reads AAGVIQSPRHLIKEKRETATLKCYPIPRHDTVYWYQQGPGQDPQFLISFYEKMQSDKGSIPDRFSAQQFSDYHSELNMSSLELGDSALYFCASSLGGGGSPLHFGNGTRLTVT.

The chain links TRBV13 to TRBJ1-1; maybe TRBD1 (5 bases). Germline CDR1 and CDR2: PRHDT and FYEKMQ (reference sequence). V was cut by 5 bases and J by 3 bases, with 16 bases left in between. The CDR3 totals 15 residues. CDR3 coding DNA: TGTGCCAGCAGCCCCGGGGGACCGGGGTACACTGAAGCTTTCTTT. This codes for CASSPGGPGYTEAFF.

The table lists this clonotype with a few counts. The V and J genes are TRBV29-1 and TRBJ1-1; D gene ambiguous. The V and J ends lost 1 base and 5 bases respectively, with 20 bases between them. There are 16 residues in the CDR3. From germline, CDR1 is SQVTM and CDR2 ANQGSEA. CDR3 loop: CSVEVGSPGSGTEAFF. In DNA form, the CDR3 reads TGCAGCGTTGAAGTAGGATCCCCTGGGTCGGGGACTGAAGCTTTCTTT.

The gene calls are TRBV18 and TRBJ1-1; D call uncertain. Germline CDR1 is KGHSH and CDR2 is LQKENI. V was clipped by 1 base and J by 5 bases, with 17 bases between them. The CDR3 has 16 residues. CDR3 sequence (DNA): TGTGCCAGCTCACCACTTCGCGTTACCCAGCGGACTGAAGCTTTCTTT. Encoded protein: CASSPLRVTQRTEAFF.

V is TRBV12-3 or TRBV12-4 and J is TRBJ1-5; D is uncertain. Trimming took off 7 bases at V and 5 bases at J, with 12 bases between the two ends. The CDR3 is 13 amino acids. The CDR3 reads CASTPGGDQPQHF. CDR3 nucleotides: TGTGCCAGCACCCCCGGCGGGGATCAGCCCCAGCATTTT.